This T cell receptor beta chain comes out of a study of cytomegalovirus exposure and HLA in healthy donors. Study overall: Early release data held 85 million or so unique TCRs from HLA-typed donors.

This clone was counted only a few times. Antigen: not known. In the PCR, 60 Vbeta and 13 Jbeta primers were used. Sequenced by immunoSEQ multiplex PCR; TCRdb stores in-frame clones only, minus some. The table records approximately 74,000 clones, around four fifths of them present only once. Nominal health characterized the donors when sampled, though unrecorded immune exposures were likely. The CDR3 has 19 residues. The trim removed 0 bases at V and 6 bases at J, leaving 12 bases unmatched. Germline-derived CDR1 and CDR2 are MGHRA and YSYEKL. Broader study findings: In terms of immune exposure information, only CMV serostatus was available. In a later analysis, HLA-associated TCR beta chains were more clonally expanded than equally common others.

The chain uses TRBV4-1 and TRBJ2-1; 12 bases fit TRBD2. The sequence derives from a man aged 40-55 years in good health and CMV-seronegative. The source material was PBMCs. The CDR3 reads CASSQDRMASGRVINEQFF. The CDR3 region has the DNA TGCGCCAGCAGCCAAGATCGGATGGCTAGCGGGAGGGTAATCAATGAGCAGTTCTTC.